The rows below give T cell receptor beta chains drawn from one sample of a study of shared clonotypes between healthy human individuals. The protocol was immunoSEQ multiplex PCR, while the TCRdb copy is restricted to in-frame clones and leaves out a portion. The table includes roughly 2.2 million clones, 85% to 95% detected once. Specimen: naive CD4+ T cells from PBMCs. Every receptor here comes from a man younger than 35 in good health. Some clones in this sample may be carry-over from other donors' samples. CDR3s include the opening cysteine and the closing phenylalanine or tryptophan. A D gene is named only where the DNA matches it firmly. The size of a clone is reported for some rows only, either as once, few or many, or as a class for expanded clones.

V gene: TRBV18
D gene: TRBD1
clone size: once
J gene: TRBJ2-5
CDR3 DNA: TGTGCCAGCTCACCGCGACCACCACTCAAACAGGGGGATCGGGAGACCCAGTACTTC
CDR3 protein: CASSPRPPLKQGDRETQYF

V gene: TRBV7-6
D gene: -
clone size: -
J gene: TRBJ1-4
CDR3 DNA: TGTGCCAGCAGCTTAGGGGGCAGGGTCTACGAAAAACTGTTTTTT
CDR3 protein: CASSLGGRVYEKLFF

V gene: TRBV5-7
D gene: -
clone size: -
J gene: TRBJ2-2
CDR3 DNA: TGTGCCAGCTCCGGCGGGGAGCTGTTTTTT
CDR3 protein: CASSGGELFF

V gene: TRBV6-5
D gene: -
clone size: -
J gene: TRBJ1-4
CDR3 DNA: TGTGCCAGCAGTTACGGGGGGGATGAAAAACTGTTTTTT
CDR3 protein: CASSYGGDEKLFF

V gene: TRBV7-2
D gene: -
clone size: -
J gene: TRBJ2-5
CDR3 DNA: TGTGCCAGCAGCTTAATGGGGGGCCAAGAGACCCAGTACTTC
CDR3 protein: CASSLMGGQETQYF

V gene: TRBV29-1
D gene: -
clone size: -
J gene: TRBJ2-7
CDR3 DNA: TGCAGCGTTGAGAGTTTAGACAGCCCCTACGAGCAGTACTTC
CDR3 protein: CSVESLDSPYEQYF

V gene: TRBV28
D gene: TRBD1
clone size: few
J gene: TRBJ1-2
CDR3 DNA: TGTGCCAGCAGATTCACAGGGGCAGGAGGCTACACCTTC
CDR3 protein: CASRFTGAGGYTF

V gene: TRBV18
D gene: -
clone size: -
J gene: TRBJ2-3
CDR3 DNA: TGTGCCAGCTCACCTAGGGGGGCGTTCGGCACAGATACGCAGTATTTT
CDR3 protein: CASSPRGAFGTDTQYF

V gene: TRBV4-1
D gene: -
clone size: -
J gene: TRBJ1-1
CDR3 DNA: TGCGCCAGCAGCCTTCTGGGAGAGGGGGAGGGCACTGAAGCTTTCTTT
CDR3 protein: CASSLLGEGEGTEAFF

V gene: TRBV29-1
D gene: TRBD2
clone size: -
J gene: TRBJ2-3
CDR3 DNA: TGCAGCGCTGGAATCTCGGGGGGAACAGATACGCAGTATTTT
CDR3 protein: CSAGISGGTDTQYF

V gene: TRBV28
D gene: TRBD2
clone size: -
J gene: TRBJ2-1
CDR3 DNA: TGTGCCAGCAGCCCCGGGACTAGCGGGACCGGTGAGCAGTTCTTC
CDR3 protein: CASSPGTSGTGEQFF

V gene: TRBV6-5
D gene: -
clone size: -
J gene: TRBJ1-2
CDR3 DNA: TGTGCCAGCAGTTACCAGCGGAGCTACACCTTC
CDR3 protein: CASSYQRSYTF

V gene: TRBV20-1
D gene: -
clone size: -
J gene: TRBJ2-7
CDR3 DNA: TGCAGTGCTAGGACCTCCTACGAGCAGTACTTC
CDR3 protein: CSARTSYEQYF

V gene: TRBV7-6
D gene: TRBD2
clone size: -
J gene: TRBJ2-1
CDR3 DNA: TGTGCCAGCAGCTTTCTCTCTAGCGGGGGCTACAATGAGCAGTTCTTC
CDR3 protein: CASSFLSSGGYNEQFF

V gene: TRBV2
D gene: -
clone size: -
J gene: TRBJ1-1
CDR3 DNA: TGTGCCAGCGGGGGGGGACGGATGAACACTGAAGCTTTCTTT
CDR3 protein: CASGGGRMNTEAFF

V gene: TRBV5-5
D gene: TRBD1
clone size: -
J gene: TRBJ2-5
CDR3 DNA: TGTGCCAGCAGTTCACCGGGACAGCAAGAGACCCAGTACTTC
CDR3 protein: CASSSPGQQETQYF

V gene: TRBV5-6
D gene: TRBD1
clone size: -
J gene: TRBJ1-2
CDR3 DNA: TGTGCCAGCAGCTTGGCTGGAGGACAGGGGCTATACTATGGCTACACCTTC
CDR3 protein: CASSLAGGQGLYYGYTF

V gene: TRBV5-4
D gene: TRBD1
clone size: -
J gene: TRBJ2-6
CDR3 DNA: TGTGCCAGCAGCCGGGACAGGGTAACCTCTGGGGCCAACGTCCTGACTTTC
CDR3 protein: CASSRDRVTSGANVLTF

V gene: TRBV4-1
D gene: -
clone size: -
J gene: TRBJ2-5
CDR3 DNA: TGCGCCAGCAGCCAAGGGGCCTCCTTGTGGCAAGAGACCCAGTACTTC
CDR3 protein: CASSQGASLWQETQYF

V gene: TRBV7-8
D gene: -
clone size: -
J gene: TRBJ2-7
CDR3 DNA: TGTGCCAGCAGCTTAGCAGGGACCCGGCACACCGAGCAGTACTTC
CDR3 protein: CASSLAGTRHTEQYF

V gene: TRBV18
D gene: TRBD2
clone size: -
J gene: TRBJ2-7
CDR3 DNA: TGTGCCAGCTCACCGGGACTATCCCACTACGAGCAGTACTTC
CDR3 protein: CASSPGLSHYEQYF

V gene: TRBV30
D gene: -
clone size: -
J gene: TRBJ1-5
CDR3 DNA: TGTGCCTGGAGCGTAGGGAACAGGAATCAGCCCCAGCATTTT
CDR3 protein: CAWSVGNRNQPQHF

V gene: TRBV7-9
D gene: -
clone size: -
J gene: TRBJ2-1
CDR3 DNA: TGTGCCAGCAGCCCCTACTCGACCCCTCGCGGAGACAATGAGCAGTTCTTC
CDR3 protein: CASSPYSTPRGDNEQFF

V gene: TRBV7-2
D gene: -
clone size: -
J gene: TRBJ2-7
CDR3 DNA: TGTGCCAGCAGCTTTAGTTCGGCGATCTACGAGCAGTACTTC
CDR3 protein: CASSFSSAIYEQYF

V gene: TRBV7-9
D gene: -
clone size: -
J gene: TRBJ1-2
CDR3 DNA: TGTGCCAGCAGCTCGGGGGGCGGCTACACCTTC
CDR3 protein: CASSSGGGYTF

V gene: TRBV9
D gene: TRBD2
clone size: once
J gene: TRBJ2-5
CDR3 DNA: TGTGCCAGCAGCGTAGCAACTAGCGTAGGGGAGACCCAGTACTTC
CDR3 protein: CASSVATSVGETQYF

V gene: TRBV6-5
D gene: -
clone size: -
J gene: TRBJ1-3
CDR3 DNA: TGTGCCAGCAGTCTTCCGGGGAATGGAAACACCATATATTTT
CDR3 protein: CASSLPGNGNTIYF

V gene: TRBV5-1
D gene: TRBD1
clone size: -
J gene: TRBJ1-1
CDR3 DNA: TGCGCCAGCAGCTTGTTTGCAGGGGGAAGTCAAGCTTTCTTT
CDR3 protein: CASSLFAGGSQAFF

V gene: TRBV5-1
D gene: TRBD1
clone size: -
J gene: TRBJ1-1
CDR3 DNA: TGCGCCAGCAGCGTGGGACAGGGGGCAGGAAACACTGAAGCTTTCTTT
CDR3 protein: CASSVGQGAGNTEAFF